One and the same sample provided the 18 T cell receptor beta chains below, sequenced in a study of cytomegalovirus exposure and HLA in healthy donors. The PCR had 60 Vbeta and 13 Jbeta primers. The method was immunoSEQ multiplex PCR; TCRdb's version includes in-frame clones alone and lacks a portion of them. In the table there are 100,000 to 150,000 clones, roughly a tenth of which are singletons. Sequencing was performed on PBMCs. Every receptor here comes from a young woman in good health and CMV-seropositive.

This clone was seen only a few times. The chain couples TRBV7-3 to TRBJ2-2; no clear D. The CDR3 covers 13 residues. CDR1 and CDR2 from the germline V gene are SGHTA and FQGTGA. Trimming took off 3 bases at V and 3 bases at J, with 5 bases between the two ends. This CDR3 is CASSFGYTGELFF. CDR3 nucleotide sequence: TGTGCCAGCAGCTTCGGGTACACCGGGGAGCTGTTTTTT.

J is TRBJ2-1 and V is TRBV29-1; 10 bases map to TRBD2. This CDR3 is 15 amino acids long. The V segment lost 6 bases and the J segment 3 bases; nucleotides outside the gene matches: 8. The germline V gene encodes CDR1 SQVTM and CDR2 ANQGSEA. The CDR3 nucleotides are TGCAGCGTACGCGATTCTAGCGGGAGCTACAATGAGCAGTTCTTC. Its protein product is CSVRDSSGSYNEQFF.

The V and J genes are TRBV19 and TRBJ2-1; 9 nucleotides match TRBD1. The CDR3 has 15 amino acids. Per germline, CDR1 LNHDA and CDR2 SQIVND (reference sequence). V was clipped by 5 bases and J by 8 bases; unmatched bases: 10. This CDR3 is CASSRNRGRIHEQFF. CDR3 nucleotide sequence: TGTGCCAGTAGTCGTAACAGGGGGCGAATCCATGAGCAGTTCTTC.

The J gene is TRBJ2-1, the V gene TRBV11-3; tentatively, D is TRBD2 (6 bases). V lost 8 bases and J 1 base, leaving 21 bases between the germline ends. Germline assignment: CDR1 SGHNT and CDR2 YENEEA. The CDR3 sequence is 17 residues long. For the CDR3, the DNA is TGTGCCAGCGGAAACCCTAGCGACGCCCGATCCTACAATGAGCAGTTCTTC. This sequence encodes CASGNPSDARSYNEQFF.

This clone was counted a few times. The chain recombines TRBV6-1 with TRBJ2-5, with no clear D. CDR3 length: 14 residues. The germline V gene has CDR1 MNHNS and CDR2 SASEGT. V was trimmed by 2 bases and J by 5 bases, leaving 12 bases between them. In DNA, the CDR3 is TGTGCCAGCAGTGAAAGCGCGTTCCAGGAGACCCAGTACTTC. Amino acid sequence: CASSESAFQETQYF.

The chain couples TRBV7-9 to TRBJ2-3; 10 nucleotides match TRBD1. Germline values: CDR1 SEHNR, CDR2 FQNEAQ (reference sequence). J gave up 5 bases and V 5 bases, and 10 bases lay outside the gene matches. There are 16 residues in the CDR3. The chain's CDR3 is CASSPPGQGVVDTQYF. Here the CDR3 DNA reads TGTGCCAGCAGCCCTCCCGGACAGGGGGTTGTAGATACGCAGTATTTT. Full variable domain (missing parts from reference TRBV7-9 and TRBJ2-3): DTGVSQNPRHKITKRGQNVTFRCDPISEHNRLYWYRQTLGQGPEFLTYFQNEAQLEKSRLLSDRFSAERPKGSFSTLEIQRTEQGDSAMYLCASSPPGQGVVDTQYFGPGTRLTVL.

This clone was detected a few times. This chain uses TRBV28 with TRBJ2-1; no reliable D call. V was shortened by 4 bases and J by 1 base, with 11 bases between the two germline ends. The CDR3 sequence is 15 residues long. From germline, CDR1 is MDHEN and CDR2 SYDVKM. The CDR3 reads CASSSRYVSYNEQFF. The DNA of the CDR3 is TGTGCCAGCAGTTCTAGATATGTATCCTACAATGAGCAGTTCTTC.

The J gene is TRBJ2-3, the V gene TRBV2, with D uncertain. Trimming shortened V by 5 bases and J by 4 bases, and 7 bases separated the two germline ends. Germline V gene lookup returns CDR1 SNHLY and CDR2 FYNNEI. This CDR3 is built from 12 residues. In DNA, the CDR3 is TGTGCCAGCAGTCTAAAGCCAGATACGCAGTATTTT. Translated: CASSLKPDTQYF.

The CDR3 coding sequence is TGCGCCAGCAGCCACCTAACGGTGGGACAGGGGAGCCAGCCCCAGCATTTT. Amino acid sequence: CASSHLTVGQGSQPQHF. The V call is TRBV4-1, the J call TRBJ1-5; 10 positions agree with TRBD1. The germline gives CDR1 MGHRA, CDR2 YSYEKL. V dropped 3 bases and J dropped 7; count of bases not matched to a gene: 12. There are 17 residues in the CDR3.

V and J are TRBV2 and TRBJ1-1, with D possibly matching TRBD1 (6 bases). The germline gives CDR1 SNHLY, CDR2 FYNNEI. The CDR3 runs to 18 residues. The V end lost 7 bases, the J end lost 1 base, and 25 bases lay between the germline ends. CDR3 bases: TGTGCCAGCACACTTCAGGGGATTGGTCGAGGGGGGAACACTGAAGCTTTCTTT. Protein sequence: CASTLQGIGRGGNTEAFF.

This chain connects TRBV7-6 to TRBJ2-1, with TRBD2 matching over 12 bases. With 3 bases clipped from V and 5 bases from J, the junction kept 5 bases outside the gene matches. CDR1 and CDR2 (germline): SGHVS, FNYEAQ. This CDR3 is 16 amino acids long. The CDR3 DNA follows: TGTGCCAGCAGCTTTCCCCGGACTAGCGGGAACAATGAGCAGTTCTTC. It yields the protein CASSFPRTSGNNEQFF.

V usage is TRBV11-2 and J usage is TRBJ2-5, with 8 bases lining up with TRBD1. The CDR3 is 14 residues long. The ends lost 5 bases at V and 7 bases at J; junction bases unmatched: 9. The germline V gene encodes CDR1 SGHAT and CDR2 FQNNGV. The CDR3 DNA is TGTGCCAGCAGCCAGGGGGCTAGCGTCGGGACCCAGTACTTC. Protein product: CASSQGASVGTQYF.

This sequence joins TRBV20-1 and TRBJ2-3; D might be TRBD2 (7 bases). This CDR3 contains 11 residues. Trimming removed 6 bases from V and 6 bases from J, with 10 bases in between. The germline CDR1 and CDR2 sequences are DFQATT and SNEGSKA (reference sequence). The CDR3 loop is CSAGGLDTQYF. In DNA, the CDR3 is TGCAGTGCGGGGGGGCTCGATACGCAGTATTTT.

The J gene is TRBJ2-7, the V gene TRBV6-5; weak D call: TRBD1 (6 bases). CDR3 size: 11 residues. From germline, CDR1 is MNHEY and CDR2 SVGAGI. V was shortened by 6 bases and J by 6 bases, with 9 bases between the two germline ends. The CDR3 nucleotides read TGTGCCAGCAGACAGGGTGGCGAGCAGTACTTC. This sequence encodes CASRQGGEQYF.

The chain carries TRBV7-9 and TRBJ2-5; maybe TRBD1 (6 bases). TRBJ2-7 matches the DNA end more closely, so the J call is doubtful. CDR1 and CDR2 (germline): SEHNR, FQNEAQ (reference sequence). This CDR3 has 16 residues. The CDR3 loop reads CASSQKGQKRVYEQYF. CDR3 DNA: TGTGCCAGCAGCCAGAAAGGACAGAAGAGGGTGTACGAGCAGTACTTC.

There are a few counts of this clone. CDR3 residues: CASKGARARLNEQFF. The CDR3 nucleotides read TGTGCCAGCAAGGGGGCGCGGGCCAGGTTAAATGAGCAGTTCTTC. This chain joins TRBV6-1 and TRBJ2-1; TRBD1 aligns across 7 bases. This CDR3 has 15 amino acids. After removal of 7 bases from V and 7 bases from J, the junction contained 13 bases not matched to a gene. Germline-derived CDR1 and CDR2 are MNHNS and SASEGT.

This clone was detected a few times. The chain joins TRBV5-8 to TRBJ2-5, with D maybe TRBD2 (5 bases). V was pared by 2 bases and J by 0 bases, with 20 bases between. Germline V gene data show CDR1 as SGHTS and CDR2 as YDEGEE. The CDR3 is 18 amino acids. The CDR3 bases are TGTGCCAGCAGCTTTCTGAGCGGCTTAGTCCCCTACCAAGAGACCCAGTACTTC. Amino acids: CASSFLSGLVPYQETQYF.

This clone was found a few times. This rearrangement joins TRBV6-5 to TRBJ1-1; D unclear. The CDR3 contains 14 residues. V lost 0 bases, J lost 8 bases, and 13 bases lay in between. Per germline, CDR1 MNHEY and CDR2 SVGAGI. CDR3 in amino acids: CASSYSFTSREAFF. The CDR3 DNA sequence: TGTGCCAGCAGTTACTCGTTTACCTCTCGGGAAGCTTTCTTT.